A single sample is the source of the 13 T cell receptor beta chains below, sequenced in a study of cytomegalovirus exposure and HLA in healthy donors. Use of 60 Vbeta and 13 Jbeta primers characterized the PCR. Profiling relied on immunoSEQ multiplex PCR, and the TCRdb table lists in-frame clones only, not all of them. The sample yields over 150,000 clones, about 82% seen once. Sequencing was carried out using PBMCs. Every receptor here comes from a woman aged 25-40 years in good health and CMV-seropositive.

For this clone: The junction shows a germline mismatch at one end, possibly a read error. The V gene is TRBV2, the J gene TRBJ1-1; 7 bases fit TRBD1. From germline, CDR1 is SNHLY and CDR2 FYNNEI. This CDR3 comprises 13 residues. The DNA for the CDR3 is TGTGCCGGCAGGGGACAGTGGAACACTGAAGCTTTCTTT. It specifies CAGRGQWNTEAFF.

The CDR3 sequence: CASSYEGQGEHF. CDR3 in DNA: TGTGCCAGCAGTTATGAGGGACAGGGGGAACATTTT. The chain combines TRBV6-5 with TRBJ1-5; 11 bases fit TRBD1. CDR3 length equals 12 residues. Germline assignment: CDR1 MNHEY and CDR2 SVGAGI. With 3 bases clipped from V and 16 bases from J, the junction kept 5 bases outside the gene matches.

The chain is built from TRBV2 and TRBJ1-2; the D is unclear. The germline CDR1 and CDR2 sequences are SNHLY and FYNNEI. The CDR3 sequence is 13 residues long. V was trimmed by 6 bases and J by 2 bases, leaving 10 bases between them. CDR3 sequence: CASSYERNYGYTF. As DNA, the CDR3 is TGTGCCAGCAGCTACGAGAGGAACTATGGCTACACCTTC.

The sample holds a few counts of this clone. The genes are TRBV10-3 and TRBJ1-2, with 7 bases fitting TRBD1. J lost 4 bases, V lost 7 bases, and 0 bases had no gene match. CDR1 and CDR2 (germline): ENHRY, SYGVKD. The CDR3 is 11 residues long. Here the CDR3 reads CAITGGYGYTF. CDR3 DNA: TGTGCCATCACAGGGGGCTATGGCTACACCTTC.

On this clone: This sample includes further DNA sequences coding for the same CDR3. The chain is built from TRBV28 and TRBJ1-2; no reliable D call. Trimming removed 8 bases at V and 5 bases at J, with 9 bases between. The CDR3 covers 11 residues. The V gene's germline CDR1 is MDHEN and CDR2 SYDVKM. The chain's CDR3 is CASGGFYGYTF. DNA for the CDR3: TGTGCCAGCGGAGGGTTTTATGGCTACACCTTC.

This clone has only a few counts. The chain employs TRBV9 and TRBJ1-2; no clear D. The germline V gene encodes CDR1 SGDLS and CDR2 YYNGEE. There are 15 residues in the CDR3. Trimming shortened V by 4 bases and J by 2 bases, and 15 bases separated the two germline ends. The CDR3 DNA follows: TGTGCCAGCAGCCTCGGGAACCCACAAAACTATGGCTACACCTTC. It encodes CASSLGNPQNYGYTF.

The rearrangement joins TRBV5-1 to TRBJ1-2, with 9 nucleotides matching TRBD1. Germline-derived CDR1 and CDR2 are SGHRS and YFSETQ. There are 16 residues in the CDR3. V dropped 1 base and J dropped 9; count of bases not matched to a gene: 13. CDR3 residues: CASSLPGTGKGYSYTF. The CDR3 nucleotides are TGCGCCAGCAGCTTGCCCGGGACAGGGAAAGGGTATAGCTACACCTTC.

This chain joins TRBV7-9 and TRBJ1-2; 7 nucleotides match TRBD1. From germline, CDR1 is SEHNR and CDR2 FQNEAQ (reference sequence). The junction had 6 bases not matched to a gene; V was cut back by 1 base and J by 4 bases. There are 15 residues in the CDR3. CDR3 coding DNA: TGTGCCAGCAGCTTAGTGGACAGGCTGGGCTATGGCTACACCTTC. Translation gives CASSLVDRLGYGYTF. The full variable domain, its missing parts supplied by reference TRBV7-9 and TRBJ1-2, is DTGVSQNPRHKITKRGQNVTFRCDPISEHNRLYWYRQTLGQGPEFLTYFQNEAQLEKSRLLSDRFSAERPKGSFSTLEIQRTEQGDSAMYLCASSLVDRLGYGYTFGSGTRLTVV.

The rearrangement links TRBV16 to TRBJ1-5, with D hard to call. With 3 bases removed from V and 2 bases from J, the gap between germline ends came to 5 bases. This CDR3 spans 13 amino acids. Looked up from germline, CDR1 is KGHSY and CDR2 is FQNENV. The CDR3 nucleotides read TGTGCCAGCAGCCAGGGAGGCAATCAGCCCCAGCATTTT. Amino acids: CASSQGGNQPQHF. The whole variable domain, filled in from reference TRBV16 and TRBJ1-5, reads GEEVAQTPKHLVRGEGQKAKLYCAPIKGHSYVFWYQQVLKNEFKFLISFQNENVFDETGMPKERFSAKCLPNSPCSLEIQATKLEDSAVYFCASSQGGNQPQHFGDGTRLSIL.

This clone has just one count. CDR3 protein: CASSAGGGGWNSPLHF. The CDR3, as DNA: TGTGCCAGCAGCGCGGGGGGAGGGGGCTGGAATTCACCCCTCCACTTT. This sequence joins TRBV5-8 and TRBJ1-6; 7 positions match TRBD1. The CDR3 contains 16 residues. The V segment lost 4 bases and the J segment 7 bases; nucleotides outside the gene matches: 11. CDR1 and CDR2 (germline): SGHTS, YDEGEE. The full variable domain, with the rest looked up from reference TRBV5-8 and TRBJ1-6, is EAGVTQSPTHLIKTRGQQATLRCSPISGHTSVYWYQQALGLGLQFLLWYDEGEERNRGNFPPRFSGRQFPNYSSELNVNALELEDSALYLCASSAGGGGWNSPLHFGNGTRLTVT.

In its sample, this clone was seen a few times. The V call is TRBV7-9, the J call TRBJ2-5; D perhaps matches TRBD2 (5 bases). The CDR3 contains 15 residues. Germline CDR1 and CDR2: SEHNR and FQNEAQ (reference sequence). V lost 1 base to trimming and J lost 1 base, with 10 bases between them. CDR3 nucleotide sequence: TGTGCCAGCAGCTTAGGCGGGCATAGCCAAGAGACCCAGTACTTC. Amino acids: CASSLGGHSQETQYF.

The chain links TRBV15 to TRBJ2-2, with 9 nucleotides matching TRBD1. V shed 0 bases and J 5 bases; nucleotides not matched to a gene: 1. In germline, CDR1 is LNHNV, CDR2 YYDKDF (reference sequence). This CDR3 has 15 residues. CDR3 DNA sequence: TGTGCCACCAGCAGAGACGGACAGGGGACCGGGGAGCTGTTTTTT. This translates into CATSRDGQGTGELFF.

The CDR3 region is CASSLAPGGTSYNSPLHF. The CDR3 DNA reads TGCGCCAGCAGCTTGGCCCCGGGGGGAACCTCCTATAATTCACCCCTCCACTTT. This rearrangement joins TRBV5-1 to TRBJ1-6; possibly TRBD1 for D (5 bases). The germline V gene has CDR1 SGHRS and CDR2 YFSETQ. The CDR3 sequence is 18 residues long. V shed 0 bases and J shed 0 bases, with 13 bases lying between them.